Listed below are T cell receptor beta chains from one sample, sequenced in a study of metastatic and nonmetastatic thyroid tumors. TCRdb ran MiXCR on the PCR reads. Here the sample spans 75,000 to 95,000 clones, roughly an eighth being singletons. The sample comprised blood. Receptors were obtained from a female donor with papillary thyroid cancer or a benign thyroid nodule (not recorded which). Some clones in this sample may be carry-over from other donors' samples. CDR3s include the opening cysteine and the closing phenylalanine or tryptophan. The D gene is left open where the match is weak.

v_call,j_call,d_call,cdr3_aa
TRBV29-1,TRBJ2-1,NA,CSVESEGRPNNEQFF
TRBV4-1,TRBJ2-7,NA,CASSQVRGYSYEQYF
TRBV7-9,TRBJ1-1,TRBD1,CASSPGTAMNTEAFF
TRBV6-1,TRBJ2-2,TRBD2,CASSEANSGRTGELFF
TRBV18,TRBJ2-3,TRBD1,CASSPGQVQGTQYF
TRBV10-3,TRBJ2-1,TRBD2,CAISLLAGVGNEQFF
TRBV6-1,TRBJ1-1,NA,CASSQQGLNTEAFF
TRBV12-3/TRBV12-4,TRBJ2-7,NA,CASTHGSLYEQYF
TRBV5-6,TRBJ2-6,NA,CASSPEGDSGANVLTF
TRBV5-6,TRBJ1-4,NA,CASSLMGNEKLFF
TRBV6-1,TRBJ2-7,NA,CAISDPVLGIYEQYF
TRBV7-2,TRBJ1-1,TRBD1,CASRGRQGTTEAFF
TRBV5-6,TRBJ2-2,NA,CASSLASAGELFF
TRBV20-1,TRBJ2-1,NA,CSARLARYNEQFF
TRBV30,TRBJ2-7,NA,CAWSVKVGEQYF
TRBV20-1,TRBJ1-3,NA,CSASRDNTGNTIYF
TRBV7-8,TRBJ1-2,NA,CASSFEGDGYTF